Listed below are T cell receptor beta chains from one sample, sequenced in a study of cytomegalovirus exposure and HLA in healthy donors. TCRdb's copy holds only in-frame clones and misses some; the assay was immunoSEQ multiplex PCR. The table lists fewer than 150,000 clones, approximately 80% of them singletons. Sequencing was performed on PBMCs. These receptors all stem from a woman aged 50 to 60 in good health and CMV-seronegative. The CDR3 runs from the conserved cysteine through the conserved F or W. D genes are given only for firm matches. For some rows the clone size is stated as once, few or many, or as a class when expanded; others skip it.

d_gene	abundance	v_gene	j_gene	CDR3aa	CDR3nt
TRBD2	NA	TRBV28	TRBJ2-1	CASSLVGEGYNEQFF	TGTGCCAGCAGTTTGGTGGGGGAGGGCTACAATGAGCAGTTCTTC
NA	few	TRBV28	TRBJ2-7	CASRIRAAYEQYF	TGTGCCAGCAGGATCAGGGCTGCCTACGAGCAGTACTTC
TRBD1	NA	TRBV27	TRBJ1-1	CASSFRRTGSTTEAFF	TGTGCCAGCAGTTTTCGAAGGACAGGGTCTACCACTGAAGCTTTCTTT
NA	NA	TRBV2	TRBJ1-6	CASSEVADSPLHF	TGTGCCAGCAGTGAAGTGGCAGATTCACCCCTCCACTTT
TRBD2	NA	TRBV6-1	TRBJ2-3	CASSGGGHTQYF	TGTGCCAGCAGCGGGGGAGGGCATACGCAGTATTTT
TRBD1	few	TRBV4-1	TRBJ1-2	CASSQGQGEAGKGYTF	TGCGCCAGCAGCCAAGGGCAGGGGGAGGCCGGGAAGGGCTACACCTTC
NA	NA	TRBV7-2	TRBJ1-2	CASSPSAQGTYGYTF	TGTGCCAGCAGCCCAAGTGCGCAGGGAACCTATGGCTACACCTTC
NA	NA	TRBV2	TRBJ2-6	CAARSSGANVLTF	TGTGCAGCCCGGAGCTCTGGGGCCAACGTCCTGACTTTC
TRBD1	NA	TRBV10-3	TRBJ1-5	CAIRGQGVDQPQHF	TGTGCCATCAGAGGTCAGGGGGTTGATCAGCCCCAGCATTTT
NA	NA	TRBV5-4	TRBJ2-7	CASSLYPSSYEQYF	TGTGCCAGCAGCTTGTATCCTTCTTCCTACGAGCAGTACTTC
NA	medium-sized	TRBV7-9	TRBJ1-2	CASSALGGLYGYTF	TGTGCCAGCAGCGCCTTGGGGGGACTCTATGGCTACACCTTC
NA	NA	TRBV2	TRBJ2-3	CASSDGLYPADTQYF	TGTGCCAGCAGTGACGGACTGTACCCGGCAGATACGCAGTATTTT
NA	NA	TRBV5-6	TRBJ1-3	CASSSDLGGGNTIYF	TGTGCCAGCAGCTCCGACCTCGGGGGTGGAAACACCATATATTTT
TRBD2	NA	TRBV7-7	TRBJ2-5	CASSSSGGALLETQYF	TGTGCTAGCAGCTCTAGCGGGGGGGCCCTATTGGAGACCCAGTACTTC